This T cell receptor (beta chain) was sequenced for a study of blood T cell repertoires in COVID-19. Study context: Researchers got acute and convalescent COVID-19 samples from the United States, Italy and Spain. PBMCs, B-cell-depleted T cells, or T cells provided the cDNA or gDNA that made up the material.

Under the authors' procedure: Amplification of reference gene primers provided the estimated nucleated cell counts. Measured with immunoSEQ multiplex PCR; TCRdb has only the in-frame clones, and not every one. D and trimming come from the DNA, and the V and J calls and clone size come from that table. The table includes approximately 390,000 clones, roughly 90% detected once. J was trimmed by 5 bases and V by 2 bases; bases with no gene match: 4. The V gene's germline CDR1 is MGHRA and CDR2 YSYEKL. The CDR3 has 15 amino acids. The rearrangement links TRBV4-1 to TRBJ2-2, with TRBD2 matching over 8 bases. The sequence came from a man aged 18-30 years with active or convalescent COVID-19. Source material: peripheral blood. CDR3 coding DNA: TGCGCCAGCAGCCAAACCGGGACTAGAACCGGGGAGCTGTTTTTT. The encoded protein is CASSQTGTRTGELFF.